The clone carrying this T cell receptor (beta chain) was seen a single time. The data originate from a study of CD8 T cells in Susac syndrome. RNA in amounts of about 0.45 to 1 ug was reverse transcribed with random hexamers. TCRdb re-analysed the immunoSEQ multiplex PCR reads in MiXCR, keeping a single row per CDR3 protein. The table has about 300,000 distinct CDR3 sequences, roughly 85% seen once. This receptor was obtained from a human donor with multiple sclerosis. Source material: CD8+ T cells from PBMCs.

The chain's CDR3 is CASSPLASGRAAGETQYF. As DNA, the CDR3 is TGTGCCAGCAGCCCCCTGGCTAGCGGGAGGGCCGCGGGGGAGACCCAGTACTTC. This sequence joins TRBV6-1 and TRBJ2-5, with 12 bases identical to TRBD2. The V and J ends lost 6 bases and 5 bases, in that order; junction bases with no gene match: 16. The CDR3 extends over 18 amino acids. Germline lookup yields CDR1 MNHNS and CDR2 SASEGT.